One sample yielded the 12 T cell receptor beta chains listed below, sequenced in a study of T cell changes during pregnancy in multiple sclerosis (dated by TCRdb to about 2019). The method behind the library was the immunoSEQ multiplex PCR assay. TCRdb mirrors the immuneACCESS table, restricted to in-frame sequences. Some clones are absent from its copies; in checked studies, under half trace to an unresolved V gene, and the reason for the others is unknown. This sample holds about 61,000 clones; roughly 86% were observed only once. The top ten clones comprise 1.7% of the sample. The source was peripheral blood, collected in the first trimester of pregnancy. The receptors were sampled from a female donor with multiple sclerosis, enrolled in a pregnancy study.

This chain links TRBV29-1 with TRBJ2-4, with TRBD1 matching over 7 bases. The CDR3 has 13 residues. V was pared by 7 bases and J by 2 bases, with 5 bases of the junction left unmatched. CDR1 is SQVTM, CDR2 ANQGSEA, per germline. The DNA for the CDR3 is TGCAGCGCACGACAGGGTACCAAAAACATTCAGTACTTC. Its protein product is CSARQGTKNIQYF.

The genes are TRBV19 and TRBJ1-2; 9 positions match TRBD1. The CDR3 sequence is 14 residues long. Germline V CDR1 and CDR2: LNHDA, SQIVND (reference sequence). J gave up 7 bases and V 1 base, and 4 bases lay outside the gene matches. This CDR3 reads CASSIAGQGFGYTF. CDR3 nucleotides: TGTGCCAGTAGTATAGCAGGACAGGGGTTTGGCTACACCTTC.

The genes are TRBV28 and TRBJ2-7; 10 bases align to TRBD1. The CDR3 runs to 16 residues. The V and J ends lost 1 base and 3 bases, in that order; junction bases with no gene match: 6. Germline CDR1 MDHEN, CDR2 SYDVKM. The CDR3 region is CASSLFDRDRGYEQYF. Written as DNA, the CDR3 is TGTGCCAGCAGTTTATTCGACCGGGACAGGGGCTACGAGCAGTACTTC.

The rearrangement links TRBV4-3 to TRBJ1-1, with 9 bases lining up with TRBD1. Germline loops: CDR1 LGHNA, CDR2 YSLEER. The V gene end was trimmed by 2 bases and the J gene end by 2 bases; junction bases not matched to a gene: 9. CDR3 length: 17 amino acids. Here the CDR3 reads CASSQRGTGTGNTEAFF. CDR3 nucleotides: TGCGCCAGCAGCCAAAGGGGGACAGGGACAGGTAACACTGAAGCTTTCTTT.

This clone was found a few times. J is TRBJ1-3 and V is TRBV6-6; D not resolved. Germline V gene sequence: CDR1 MNHNY, CDR2 SVGAGI (reference sequence). V was pared by 0 bases and J by 4 bases, with 13 bases between. This CDR3 comprises 16 residues. The CDR3 sequence: CASSYSPQAPGNTIYF. The CDR3 bases are TGTGCCAGCAGTTACTCGCCCCAGGCTCCCGGAAACACCATATATTTT.

In its sample, this clone was seen once. The rearrangement uses TRBV27 and TRBJ1-2; 10 positions agree with TRBD1. V was pared by 4 bases and J by 6 bases, with 11 bases of the junction left unmatched. The CDR3 runs to 16 residues. CDR1 is MNHEY, CDR2 SMNVEV, per germline (reference sequence). In DNA, the CDR3 is TGTGCCAGCAGTTACTTGGGACAGGGGCCTGAGGATGGCTACACCTTC. The encoded protein is CASSYLGQGPEDGYTF.

The V and J genes are TRBV21-1 and TRBJ2-2; the table's TRBD1 call for D was not verified on the DNA. TRBV21-1 is tagged as a pseudogene. The CDR3 totals 14 residues. The CDR3: CASGDRAHTGELFF. As DNA, the CDR3 is TGTGCCAGCGGCGACAGGGCCCACACCGGGGAGCTGTTTTTT.

The chain employs TRBV28 and TRBJ1-2; 9 nucleotides align to TRBD1. After removal of 9 bases from V and 7 bases from J, the junction contained 9 bases not matched to a gene. There are 13 residues in the CDR3. Germline assignment: CDR1 MDHEN and CDR2 SYDVKM. The CDR3 is CASGTGLVRGYTF. CDR3 DNA sequence: TGTGCCAGTGGGACAGGGCTCGTTCGTGGCTACACCTTC.

V is TRBV4-2 and J is TRBJ1-2, with a tentative D call TRBD1 (6 bases). Germline lookup yields CDR1 LGHNA and CDR2 YNFKEQ. This CDR3 has 15 amino acids. Trimming left V 4 bases short and J 3 bases short, with 15 bases between. This CDR3 is CASSRWTEEHYGYTF. The CDR3, as DNA: TGTGCCAGCAGCCGTTGGACAGAAGAGCACTATGGCTACACCTTC.

CDR3 amino acids: CAWSPPQGARGYTF. CDR3 bases: TGTGCCTGGAGTCCACCCCAGGGGGCTAGAGGCTACACCTTC. The V call is TRBV30, the J call TRBJ1-2; 8 bases are shared with TRBD1. V trimming: 2 bases; J trimming: 8 bases; junction bases outside the gene matches: 10. This CDR3 is built from 14 residues. Looked up from germline, CDR1 is GTSNPN and CDR2 is SVGIG (reference sequence).

The rearrangement joins TRBV2 to TRBJ1-1, with D possibly being TRBD1 (5 bases). The CDR3 is 13 residues long. V was trimmed by 0 bases and J by 5 bases, leaving 7 bases between them. Per the germline V gene, CDR1 is SNHLY and CDR2 is FYNNEI. This CDR3 reads CASSEAGGTEAFF. The CDR3 bases are TGTGCCAGCAGTGAAGCGGGGGGAACTGAAGCTTTCTTT.

The CDR3 loop reads CASSLSGQQSTYEQYF. CDR3 sequence (DNA): TGTGCCAGCAGCTTGTCGGGTCAGCAGAGTACTTACGAGCAGTACTTC. V is TRBV5-4 and J is TRBJ2-7; D is undetermined. Trimming shortened V by 1 base and J by 4 bases, and 18 bases separated the two germline ends. The CDR3 is made up of 16 amino acids. Per the germline V gene, CDR1 is SGHNT and CDR2 is YYREEE (reference sequence).